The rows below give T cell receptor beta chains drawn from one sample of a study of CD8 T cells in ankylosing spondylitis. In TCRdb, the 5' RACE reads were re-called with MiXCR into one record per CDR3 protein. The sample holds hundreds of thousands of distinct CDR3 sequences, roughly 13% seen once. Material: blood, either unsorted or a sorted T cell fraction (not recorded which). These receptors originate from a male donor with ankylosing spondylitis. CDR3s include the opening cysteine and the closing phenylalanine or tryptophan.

CDR3: CSARGVAGGSYNEQFF; V: TRBV20-1
CDR3: CASSVVQASFAGELFF; V: TRBV9
CDR3: CASTPGGAQSYEQYF; V: TRBV10-2
CDR3: CASSLRAYGYTF; V: TRBV9
CDR3: CSVSIGSYNEQFF; V: TRBV29-1
CDR3: CASSRGVHQPQHF; V: TRBV21-1
CDR3: CASQGELTGANVLTF; V: TRBV11-2
CDR3: CASSFEGAGNTIYF; V: TRBV5-1
CDR3: CASSVPAAGDQPQHF; V: TRBV7-9
CDR3: CATSRGSRAGTEAFF; V: TRBV15
CDR3: CSASPGGVVQPQHF; V: TRBV20-1
CDR3: CASSPTTTTDTQYF; V: TRBV7-9
CDR3: CASRTALSSYNEQFF; V: TRBV12-3/TRBV12-4
CDR3: CASSSGRTSVAKNIQYF; V: TRBV12-3/TRBV12-4
CDR3: CASSLVAATTDTQYF; V: TRBV7-9
CDR3: CSASSGTKSYEQYF; V: TRBV20-1
CDR3: CASSLVAGKNIQYF; V: TRBV12-3/TRBV12-4
CDR3: CASSQAWSGRAYNEQFF; V: TRBV4-1
CDR3: CASSLGLVGNEQFF; V: TRBV5-1
CDR3: CASSEDRWATIYF; V: TRBV6-1
CDR3: CASSEVSTNEKLFF; V: TRBV2
CDR3: CATSDLFGDPQHF; V: TRBV24-1
CDR3: CASSKEGVYGYTF; V: TRBV7-2
CDR3: CASAREIQETQYF; V: TRBV5-4
CDR3: CASSIGGRWETQYF; V: TRBV19
CDR3: CASQFSGRSYNEQFF; V: TRBV6-1
CDR3: CASSLNGMDTQYF; V: TRBV7-2
CDR3: CASSRLGDHGYTF; V: TRBV5-6
CDR3: CASSPKPMNTEAFF; V: TRBV18
CDR3: CASSLGGGGYTQYF; V: TRBV11-2
CDR3: CASSPLRPNTGELFF; V: TRBV5-1
CDR3: CASRISGADQPQHF; V: TRBV6-2/TRBV6-3
CDR3: CASSSNWGSGRRYNEQFF; V: TRBV28
CDR3: CATSDWGNDNEQFF; V: TRBV24-1
CDR3: CASSTSGRGADTQYF; V: TRBV7-2
CDR3: CASSRIRGDTEAFF; V: TRBV7-8
CDR3: CASSLGDRRDNEQFF; V: TRBV12-3/TRBV12-4
CDR3: CASTQGGSNNQPQHF; V: TRBV2
CDR3: CASSQEGFSGNTIYF; V: TRBV3-1
CDR3: CASSLPGSGANVLTF; V: TRBV5-1
CDR3: CAGGLGGNNEQFF; V: TRBV11-3
CDR3: CSASGDPGELFF; V: TRBV20-1
CDR3: CSVAQGNEQFF; V: TRBV29-1
CDR3: CATSGQGMTKNIQYF; V: TRBV2
CDR3: CASSTGESGAIVLTF; V: TRBV19
CDR3: CASSTTAPNTEAFF; V: TRBV6-1
CDR3: CASSYRGSTGQETQYF; V: TRBV7-9